This T cell receptor beta chain was captured in a study of shared T cell receptors in the human thymus. Clones were read by immunoSEQ multiplex PCR, and TCRdb kept only the in-frame ones, dropping some. The sample holds more than 300,000 clones, approximately 95% seen once. V lost 3 bases to trimming and J lost 0 bases; unmatched junction nucleotides: 12. CDR3 length equals 19 residues. Germline assignment: CDR1 SEHNR and CDR2 FQNEAQ (reference sequence). The source is a human donor. The rearrangement links TRBV7-9 to TRBJ2-7, with 12 bases aligning to TRBD1. Sequencing input: thymocytes. Here the CDR3 DNA reads TGTGCCAGCAGCTTTCGCAAAAACCGGGGACAGGGGGCCTCCTACGAGCAGTACTTC. It is translated as CASSFRKNRGQGASYEQYF.